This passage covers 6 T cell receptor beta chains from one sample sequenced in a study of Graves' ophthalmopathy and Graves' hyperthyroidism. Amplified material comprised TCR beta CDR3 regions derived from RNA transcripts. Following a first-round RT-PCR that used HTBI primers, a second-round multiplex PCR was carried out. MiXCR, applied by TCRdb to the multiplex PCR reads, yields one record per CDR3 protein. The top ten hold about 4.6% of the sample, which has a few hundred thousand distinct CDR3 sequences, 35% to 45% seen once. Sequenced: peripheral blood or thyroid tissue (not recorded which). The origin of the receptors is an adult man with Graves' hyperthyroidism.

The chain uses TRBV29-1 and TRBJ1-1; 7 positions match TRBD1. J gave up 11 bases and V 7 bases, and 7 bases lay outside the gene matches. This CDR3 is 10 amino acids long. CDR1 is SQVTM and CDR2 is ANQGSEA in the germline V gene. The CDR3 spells CSGKTGFAFF. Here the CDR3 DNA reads TGCAGCGGAAAGACAGGGTTTGCTTTCTTT. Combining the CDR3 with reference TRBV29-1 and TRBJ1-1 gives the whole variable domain SAVISQKPSRDICQRGTSLTIQCQVDSQVTMMFWYRQQPGQSLTLIATANQGSEATYESGFVIDKFPISRPNLTFSTLTVSNMSPEDSSIYLCSGKTGFAFFGQGTRLTVV.

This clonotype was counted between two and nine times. CDR3 amino acids: CASSQDLTTGAGGYSETQYF. CDR3 in DNA: TGTGCCAGCAGCCAAGATCTCACAACAGGTGCGGGAGGGTATTCAGAGACCCAGTACTTC. The gene calls are TRBV9 and TRBJ2-5; 9 bases line up with TRBD2. Germline V gene lookup returns CDR1 SGDLS and CDR2 YYNGEE. The length of the CDR3 is 20 residues. J was trimmed by 4 bases and V by 4 bases; bases with no gene match: 23. Based on the CDR3 plus reference TRBV9 and TRBJ2-5, the full variable domain is DSGVTQTPKHLITATGQRVTLRCSPRSGDLSVYWYQQSLDQGLQFLIQYYNGEERAKGNILERFSAQQFPDLHSELNLSSLELGDSALYFCASSQDLTTGAGGYSETQYFGPGTRLLVL.

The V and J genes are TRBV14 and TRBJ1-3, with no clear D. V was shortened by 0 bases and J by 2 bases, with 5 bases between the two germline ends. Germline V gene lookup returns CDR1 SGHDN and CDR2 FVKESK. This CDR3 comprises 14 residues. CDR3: CASSQDYTGNTIYF. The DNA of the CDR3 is TGTGCCAGCAGCCAAGATTATACTGGAAACACCATATATTTT.

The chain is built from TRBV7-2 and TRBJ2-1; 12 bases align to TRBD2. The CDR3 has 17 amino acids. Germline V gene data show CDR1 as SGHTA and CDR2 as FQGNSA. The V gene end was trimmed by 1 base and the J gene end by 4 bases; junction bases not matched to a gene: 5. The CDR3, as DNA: TGTGCCAGCAGCTTAGAACTAGCGGGAGGCGGATACAATGAGCAGTTCTTC. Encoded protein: CASSLELAGGGYNEQFF.

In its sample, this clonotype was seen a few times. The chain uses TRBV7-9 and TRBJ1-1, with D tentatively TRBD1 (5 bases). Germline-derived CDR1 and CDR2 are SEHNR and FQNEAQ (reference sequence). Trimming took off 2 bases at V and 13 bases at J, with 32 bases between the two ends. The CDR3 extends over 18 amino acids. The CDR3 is CASSLILGPGRITSGVFF. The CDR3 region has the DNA TGTGCCAGCAGCTTAATTCTCGGGCCAGGGCGAATAACTTCGGGGGTTTTCTTT.

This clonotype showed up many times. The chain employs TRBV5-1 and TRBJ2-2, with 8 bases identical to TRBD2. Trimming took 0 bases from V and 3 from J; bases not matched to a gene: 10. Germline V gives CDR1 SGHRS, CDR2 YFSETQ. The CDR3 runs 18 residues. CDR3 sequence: CASSLAGAGGLYTGELFF. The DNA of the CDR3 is TGCGCCAGCAGCTTGGCTGGGGCGGGAGGTTTATACACCGGGGAGCTGTTTTTT.